This entry lists 23 T cell receptor beta chains sequenced from one sample in a study of T-cell reconstitution after alpha-beta-depleted transplantation in children. Unique molecular identifiers tagged the TCRbeta library. TCRdb ran MiXCR on the PCR reads and lists one entry per CDR3 protein. This sample has hundreds of thousands of distinct CDR3 sequences, with under 20% found just once. The specimen comprised PBMCs, mostly from graft donor cells, sampled 360 days after TCRalphabeta/CD19-depleted stem cell transplant. The receptors were sampled from a male patient between 2 and 15 years old who had a stem cell transplant for acute lymphoblastic leukemia, so the T cells may come from the graft donor.

V usage is TRBV30 and J usage is TRBJ2-7, with a possible D match to TRBD2 (5 bases). Germline V gene sequence: CDR1 GTSNPN, CDR2 SVGIG (reference sequence). V gave up 4 bases and J gave up 0 bases, with 13 bases separating them. The CDR3 has 14 amino acids. This chain's CDR3 is CAWNQLGSSYEQYF. CDR3 coding DNA: TGTGCCTGGAATCAATTAGGGAGCTCCTACGAGCAGTACTTC.

In its sample, this clonotype was seen a few times. The J gene is TRBJ2-3, the V gene TRBV20-1; no definite D call. Looked up from germline, CDR1 is DFQATT and CDR2 is SNEGSKA (reference sequence). The CDR3 loop spans 11 amino acids. Deletions cut 3 bases from V and 3 bases from J, with 4 bases between. The CDR3 nucleotides are TGCAGTGCTAGTACGACAGATACGCAGTATTTT. It encodes CSASTTDTQYF.

The chain has TRBV9 and TRBJ2-2; D remains unclear. Germline V gene data show CDR1 as SGDLS and CDR2 as YYNGEE. The CDR3 length is 13 residues. V was pared by 0 bases and J by 4 bases, with 4 bases between. The CDR3 DNA reads as TGTGCCAGCAGCGTAGTAGGCACCGGGGAGCTGTTTTTT. Amino acids: CASSVVGTGELFF.

This clonotype has a handful of counts. The chain uses TRBV5-1 and TRBJ1-1; 8 bases line up with TRBD1. CDR1 SGHRS and CDR2 YFSETQ come from the germline V gene. V shed 4 bases, J shed 2 bases, and the junction held 7 bases outside the gene matches. CDR3 size: 15 residues. DNA of the CDR3: TGCGCCAGCAGCCCCCCTACAGGGGGTAACACTGAAGCTTTCTTT. Protein sequence: CASSPPTGGNTEAFF.

The table lists this clonotype with a few counts. This rearrangement joins TRBV9 to TRBJ2-5; TRBD1 matches 7 bases. With V trimmed by 0 bases and J by 1 base, 3 bases remained unmatched. Germline V lookup: CDR1 SGDLS, CDR2 YYNGEE. The CDR3 runs to 15 residues. In nucleotides, the CDR3 is TGTGCCAGCAGCGTAGCCACAGGGGCCCAAGAGACCCAGTACTTC. Translated, it gives CASSVATGAQETQYF.

This clonotype has a handful of counts. The CDR3 nucleotides are TGTGCCAGCAGCGACGGAGGTGGAGGGGAAAAACTGTTTTTT. Protein: CASSDGGGGEKLFF. The V gene is TRBV27, the J gene TRBJ1-4; D unresolved. This CDR3 contains 14 residues. Germline V gene lookup returns CDR1 MNHEY and CDR2 SMNVEV (reference sequence). The V gene lost 6 bases and the J gene lost 8 bases, with 16 bases spanning the gap.

This clonotype occurred once. J is TRBJ2-3 and V is TRBV7-2; D perhaps matches TRBD1 (6 bases). Germline lookup yields CDR1 SGHTA and CDR2 FQGNSA. The CDR3 is 16 residues long. Trimming removed 5 bases at V and 0 bases at J, with 15 bases between. The DNA for the CDR3 is TGTGCCAGCAGCCCCAACAGGGTCGCGAGCACAGATACGCAGTATTTT. Encoded protein: CASSPNRVASTDTQYF.

The chain employs TRBV28 and TRBJ2-7; 8 positions agree with TRBD1. Per the germline V gene, CDR1 is MDHEN and CDR2 is SYDVKM. The CDR3 spans 15 residues. V lost 2 bases, J lost 0 bases, and 3 bases stayed unmatched. CDR3 in amino acids: CASSLRQGFSYEQYF. The CDR3 bases are TGTGCCAGCAGTTTAAGACAGGGGTTCTCCTACGAGCAGTACTTC.

This clonotype was observed a few times. The genes are TRBV15 and TRBJ2-1; 9 positions match TRBD1. CDR3 length: 15 amino acids. Germline loops: CDR1 LNHNV, CDR2 YYDKDF (reference sequence). The V gene end was trimmed by 5 bases and the J gene end by 10 bases; junction bases not matched to a gene: 12. CDR3 sequence: CATSPGTGQRWEQFF. DNA for the CDR3: TGTGCCACCAGCCCCGGGACAGGGCAAAGATGGGAGCAGTTCTTC.

The chain carries TRBV7-8 and TRBJ2-7; 9 bases match TRBD2. Germline V gene lookup returns CDR1 SGHVS and CDR2 FQNEAQ. This CDR3 has 15 residues. V gave up 5 bases and J gave up 3 bases; unmatched junction bases: 8. CDR3 amino acids: CASSPGLAAYYEQYF. CDR3 nucleotide sequence: TGTGCCAGCAGCCCGGGACTAGCCGCATACTACGAGCAGTACTTC.

This clonotype appeared a few times. The CDR3 DNA reads TGTGCCAGCAGCTTAGAATGGGAGGGGACTGAAGCTTTCTTT. Translating it yields CASSLEWEGTEAFF. The genes are TRBV7-9 and TRBJ1-1, with D maybe TRBD1 (5 bases). The CDR3 runs to 14 residues. Germline assignment: CDR1 SEHNR and CDR2 FQNEAQ (reference sequence). Trimming took 1 base from V and 5 from J, leaving 11 bases between them.

This clonotype was counted between two and nine times. The chain links TRBV5-5 to TRBJ2-5, with a weak D call TRBD2 (5 bases). V dropped 2 bases and J dropped 3 bases, with 8 bases sitting between them. This CDR3 has 13 residues. Germline loops: CDR1 SGHKS, CDR2 YYEKEE (reference sequence). CDR3 sequence (DNA): TGTGCCAGCAGCTTATGGCGGGAAGAGACCCAGTACTTC. The encoded protein is CASSLWREETQYF.

This CDR3 is CAWSVPAGALFHEQYF. The CDR3 bases are TGTGCCTGGAGTGTCCCGGCGGGCGCCCTTTTCCACGAGCAGTACTTC. The rearrangement links TRBV30 to TRBJ2-7; weak D call: TRBD2 (5 bases). This CDR3 comprises 16 residues. Germline CDR1 reads GTSNPN; CDR2 reads SVGIG (reference sequence). Trimming stripped 0 bases from V and 5 bases from J, with 20 bases between.

This chain connects TRBV5-1 to TRBJ2-5, with D perhaps TRBD1 (6 bases). V lost 1 base, J lost 4 bases, and 17 bases lay in between. The CDR3 loop spans 16 amino acids. The germline V gene encodes CDR1 SGHRS and CDR2 YFSETQ. Written as DNA, the CDR3 is TGCGCCAGCAGCTTGTATATGGGGCCACAGGGAGAGACCCAGTACTTC. Translating gives CASSLYMGPQGETQYF.

The CDR3 protein is CASGRDRDTEAFF. CDR3 bases: TGCGCCAGCGGCCGGGACAGGGACACTGAAGCTTTCTTT. V and J are TRBV5-1 and TRBJ1-1; 9 positions match TRBD1. V trimming: 7 bases; J trimming: 3 bases; junction bases outside the gene matches: 4. The CDR3 runs 13 residues. Germline V gene data show CDR1 as SGHRS and CDR2 as YFSETQ.

The chain employs TRBV5-6 and TRBJ2-5; D perhaps matches TRBD2 (7 bases). V was clipped by 0 bases and J by 2 bases, with 11 bases between them. This CDR3 comprises 15 residues. Germline CDR1 SGHDT, CDR2 YYEEEE. The CDR3 here is CASSLGGGWQETQYF. CDR3 bases: TGTGCCAGCAGCTTGGGGGGGGGCTGGCAAGAGACCCAGTACTTC. Filled out from reference TRBV5-6 and TRBJ2-5, the complete variable domain reads DAGVTQSPTHLIKTRGQQVTLRCSPKSGHDTVSWYQQALGQGPQFIFQYYEEEERQRGNFPDRFSGHQFPNYSSELNVNALLLGDSALYLCASSLGGGWQETQYFGPGTRLLVL.

V and J are TRBV5-1 and TRBJ2-3; TRBD1 matches 8 bases. The V gene end was trimmed by 4 bases and the J gene end by 3 bases; junction bases not matched to a gene: 7. The CDR3 runs 15 residues. Germline V gene lookup returns CDR1 SGHRS and CDR2 YFSETQ. Written as DNA, the CDR3 is TGCGCCAGCAGCCTTGGACAGGGTTGGACAGATACGCAGTATTTT. This translates into CASSLGQGWTDTQYF.

This clonotype showed up just a few times. This sequence joins TRBV12-3 or TRBV12-4 and TRBJ2-7; TRBD1 matches 7 bases. Unmatched junction bases numbered 9, after V lost 6 bases and J lost 4 bases. CDR3 length: 14 residues. The CDR3 nucleotides are TGTGCCAGCAGCCGAGACAGGGAGCCATACGAGCAGTACTTC. Encoded protein: CASSRDREPYEQYF.

The chain recombines TRBV28 with TRBJ2-3; 7 bases are a match to TRBD2. The CDR3 is 13 amino acids. Germline V gene sequence: CDR1 MDHEN, CDR2 SYDVKM. The junction had 4 bases not matched to a gene; V was cut back by 7 bases and J by 3 bases. The CDR3 region is CASISGGTDTQYF. The DNA of the CDR3 is TGTGCCAGCATCTCCGGGGGGACAGATACGCAGTATTTT.

A few counts support this clonotype. The genes are TRBV3-1 and TRBJ2-2; a weak D match, TRBD2 (6 bases). With 4 bases removed from V and 3 bases from J, the gap between germline ends came to 12 bases. From germline, CDR1 is LGHDT and CDR2 YNNKEL (reference sequence). The CDR3 totals 15 residues. The CDR3 DNA reads TGTGCCAGCAGCCCGGGACTTAGGGACACCGGGGAGCTGTTTTTT. It specifies CASSPGLRDTGELFF.

This clonotype came up a few times. CDR3 region: CSVENVDRAGGYEQYF. The DNA of the CDR3 is TGCAGCGTTGAAAATGTAGATCGGGCGGGGGGCTACGAGCAGTACTTC. J is TRBJ2-7 and V is TRBV29-1; 8 bases fit TRBD2. Germline CDR1 is SQVTM and CDR2 is ANQGSEA. V was pared by 2 bases and J by 3 bases, with 12 bases of the junction left unmatched. The CDR3 is 16 amino acids.

This chain joins TRBV27 and TRBJ2-7; 8 nucleotides line up with TRBD1. After removal of 6 bases from V and 1 base from J, the junction contained 5 bases not matched to a gene. The CDR3 contains 14 residues. Germline CDR1 and CDR2: MNHEY and SMNVEV (reference sequence). The CDR3: CASSEDRVSYEQYF. CDR3 DNA: TGTGCCAGCAGCGAGGACAGGGTATCCTACGAGCAGTACTTC.

The chain combines TRBV15 with TRBJ2-7; possibly TRBD1 or TRBD2 for D (5 bases each). Germline V gives CDR1 LNHNV, CDR2 YYDKDF (reference sequence). V lost 5 bases and J 7 bases, leaving 15 bases between the germline ends. This CDR3 has 13 amino acids. CDR3 nucleotide sequence: TGTGCCACCAGCCAACGACAGTCGGGGGAGCAGTACTTC. This codes for CATSQRQSGEQYF.